This TCR beta chain was profiled in a study of blood T cell repertoires in COVID-19. On the study more broadly: COVID-19 samples collected from the United States, Italy and Spain covered acute and convalescent phases. PBMCs, B-cell-depleted T cells, or T cells were the source of the cDNA or gDNA that made up the material.

CDR3 size: 15 residues. CDR1 is MGHRA, CDR2 YSYEKL, per germline. Trimming removed 5 bases from V and 0 bases from J, with 11 bases in between. Authors' methods: It was from reference gene primer amplification that nucleated cell counts were estimated. Clones were sequenced by immunoSEQ multiplex PCR, and TCRdb holds only the in-frame ones, with some missing. That table supplies the V and J calls and clone size; D and trimming were determined from the DNA. The data contain just over 70,000 clones, about 90% of them seen just once; the ten biggest clones take up around 8%. Sequencing used peripheral blood. The chain is built from TRBV4-1 and TRBJ1-5, with D possibly matching TRBD1 (5 bases). The receptor's source is a human donor in a cohort sampled during active COVID-19. CDR3 amino acids: CASSYTGHSNQPQHF. In nucleotides, the CDR3 is TGCGCCAGCAGCTATACAGGCCATAGCAATCAGCCCCAGCATTTT.